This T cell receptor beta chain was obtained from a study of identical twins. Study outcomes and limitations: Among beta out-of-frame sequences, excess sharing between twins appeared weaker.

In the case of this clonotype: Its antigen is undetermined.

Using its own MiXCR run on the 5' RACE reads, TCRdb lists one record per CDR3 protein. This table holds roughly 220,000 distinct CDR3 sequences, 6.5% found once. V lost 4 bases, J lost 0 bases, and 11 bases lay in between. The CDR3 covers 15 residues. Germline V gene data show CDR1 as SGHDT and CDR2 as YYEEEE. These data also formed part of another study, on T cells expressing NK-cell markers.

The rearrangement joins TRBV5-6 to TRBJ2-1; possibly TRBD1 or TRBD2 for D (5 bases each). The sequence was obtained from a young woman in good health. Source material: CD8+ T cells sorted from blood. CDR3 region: CASSAPGSSYNEQFF. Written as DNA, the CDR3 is TGTGCCAGCAGCGCCCCAGGGAGCTCCTACAATGAGCAGTTCTTC. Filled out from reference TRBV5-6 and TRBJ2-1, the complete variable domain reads DAGVTQSPTHLIKTRGQQVTLRCSPKSGHDTVSWYQQALGQGPQFIFQYYEEEERQRGNFPDRFSGHQFPNYSSELNVNALLLGDSALYLCASSAPGSSYNEQFFGPGTRLTVL.